The source of this T cell receptor (beta chain) is a study of Tregs in tolerant kidney transplant recipients (dated 2019 in TCRdb). About the study as a whole: TCRbeta sequencing was used in the study to identify donor-specific regulatory T cells before combined kidney and bone marrow transplantation, and the identified cells were then tracked after transplant. Here is what the overall study found, with its caveats: Because only a small number of patients were included, the study had limitations, and the results will need to be validated in larger populations as well as under other immunosuppression protocols. Donor-specific Treg expansion was found to exceed global Treg expansion in tolerant patients, suggesting antigen-driven rather than nonspecific expansion. Biological reproducibility was not directly addressed, though technical replication error appeared minimal. PCR primers changed over time for some patients, so nucleotide-level comparison across those patients' samples was not possible. The most biologically relevant and donor-specific TCRbeta repertoire appeared to be identified by expanding Tregs with activated donor B cells.

For TCRbeta CDR3 sequencing, genomic DNA was extracted from sorted cells using the QIAGEN DNeasy Blood and Tissue Kit. High-throughput TCRbeta CDR3 sequencing, including PCR amplification with bias correction and internal controls, was performed commercially through immunoSEQ. As for how the authors treated the data: Unique productive TCRbeta sequences were defined by CDR3 nucleotide sequence where primers matched, and otherwise by CDR3 amino acid sequence together with Vbeta and Jbeta genes. As a correction for sorting error, sequences shared between sorted populations at a frequency ratio of 2:1 or less were discarded, and the remaining shared sequences were assigned to the higher population. Sequences were defined as donor-reactive when expanded at least 5-fold in CFSE-low cells versus unstimulated cells and present at a frequency of at least 0.01% in CFSE-low cells. Jensen-Shannon divergence calculated on the top 100 TCRbeta sequences ranked by frequency was used to measure repertoire divergence. For samples with multiple sequencing runs, sorting error was corrected in each run separately before the runs were combined. In TCRdb, the immuneACCESS table is reduced to in-frame sequences with V and J assigned. These tables do not hold every clone; where another copy was compared, an unresolved V gene accounts for under half, and the others remain unexplained. The V and J calls and clone size are taken from that table; D and trimming were inferred from the DNA. This sample is represented by 74,000 or so clones; roughly nine tenths of them were singletons. Together, the top ten hold roughly 1.6% of the sample.

The CDR3 measures 15 amino acids from cysteine to phenylalanine. This entry keeps only the CDR3 DNA: 45 bases, framed from base 1. The junction shows trimming of 7 bases on V and 14 bases on J, and the gene matches do not reach 15 bases of it. CDR1 and CDR2 were assigned from the germline V gene (reference sequence) as LNHDA and SQIVND. The transplants used related donors along with nonmyeloablative bone marrow transplantation, and in the human trials mixed chimerism was transient. Thawed PBMCs were FACS-sorted into unstimulated Tregs (CD4+CD25+CD127-), CD4+ non-Tregs (CD4+CD25-), CD4 cells and CD8 cells. The patients were a few recipients of combined kidney and bone marrow transplants from the ITN036ST trial, and samples were available only from these trial subjects. Healthy control blood was processed to PBMCs by Ficoll density gradient and cryopreserved, and patient PBMCs were collected before and after transplant.

Comments on this clone: Its antigen is currently not known. No qualities accompany the bases; no much larger clone lies one base away.

The source material was CD4+ T cells from blood (PBMCs), sampled 24 months after the transplant. The rearrangement combines TRBV19 with TRBJ1-6, with 9 bases aligning to TRBD1. This TCR was sampled from a human patient who received a combined kidney and bone marrow transplant. Some T cells may have been brought in with the graft after a transplant. The CDR3 sequence is CASTTVTGGVTALHF. The DNA sequence is given as TGTGCCAGTACCACCGTGACAGGGGGGGTTACGGCCCTCCACTTT.